The clone carrying this T cell receptor beta chain has ten or more counts. Its matching antigen is unknown. TCRdb re-called the 5' RACE reads through MiXCR, storing one row per CDR3 protein. The sample yields 45,000 to 55,000 distinct CDR3 sequences, more than 3.5% seen once. This sample stems from a study of neurological immune-mediated disorders. The study's findings and limits: The study phylogenetically grouped the repertoires of 18 of 34 multiple sclerosis patients into one related-CDR3 cluster, a possible signature.

CDR3 size: 14 residues. Germline V gives CDR1 DFQATT, CDR2 SNEGSKA (reference sequence). V dropped 3 bases and J dropped 8 bases, with 17 bases sitting between them. The TCR originated in a man aged 55 to 70 with multiple sclerosis. The gene calls are TRBV20-1 and TRBJ1-3, with D unresolved. The sequenced sample consisted of PBMCs. The CDR3 nucleotides are TGCAGTGCTAGCGGAACACTGGGGTCGGACACCATATATTTT. It codes for CSASGTLGSDTIYF.